The present T cell receptor beta chain was sequenced within a study of blood T cell repertoires in COVID-19. Study-level information: From the United States, Italy and Spain came samples of acute and convalescent COVID-19.

In the original workflow: Amplifying reference gene primers gave estimates of nucleated cell counts. Assay: immunoSEQ multiplex PCR; the TCRdb copy retains only in-frame clones and omits some. The V and J calls and the clone size are those of that table, but D and trimming were determined from the DNA. The table includes tens of thousands of clones, less than 90% detected once. CDR3 length equals 18 residues. V gave up 5 bases and J gave up 6 bases; unmatched junction bases: 13. CDR1 and CDR2 from the germline V gene are MDHEN and SYDVKM. V usage is TRBV28 and J usage is TRBJ2-3; TRBD2 matches at 14 bases. Sequencing was carried out using peripheral blood. The sequence was collected from a man in his sixties with active COVID-19. In DNA, the CDR3 is TGTGCCAGCAGTGCTGCGGTTGGACTAGCGGGAGGAGGTGATACGCAGTATTTT. It translates to CASSAAVGLAGGGDTQYF.